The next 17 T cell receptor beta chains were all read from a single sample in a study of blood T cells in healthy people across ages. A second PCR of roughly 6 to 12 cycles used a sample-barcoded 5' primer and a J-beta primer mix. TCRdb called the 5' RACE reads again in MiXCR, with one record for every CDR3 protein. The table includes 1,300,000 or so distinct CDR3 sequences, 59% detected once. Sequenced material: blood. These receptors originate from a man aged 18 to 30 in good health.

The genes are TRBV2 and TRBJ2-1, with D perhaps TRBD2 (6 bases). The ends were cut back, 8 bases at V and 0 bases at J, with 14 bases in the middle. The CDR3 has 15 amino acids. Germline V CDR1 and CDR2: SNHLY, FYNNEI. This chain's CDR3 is CASGPSADSYNEQFF. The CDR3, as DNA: TGTGCCAGCGGACCTAGCGCAGACTCCTACAATGAGCAGTTCTTC.

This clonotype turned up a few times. For the CDR3, the DNA is TGTGCCAGCAGCGTAAACGAAGATGAGACAGGGTGGTCAGGGGCCAACGTCCTGACTTTC. Its translation: CASSVNEDETGWSGANVLTF. The rearrangement uses TRBV9 and TRBJ2-6; 7 nucleotides match TRBD1. Unmatched junction bases numbered 17, after V lost 1 base and J lost 4 bases. Germline-derived CDR1 and CDR2 are SGDLS and YYNGEE. CDR3 size: 20 residues.

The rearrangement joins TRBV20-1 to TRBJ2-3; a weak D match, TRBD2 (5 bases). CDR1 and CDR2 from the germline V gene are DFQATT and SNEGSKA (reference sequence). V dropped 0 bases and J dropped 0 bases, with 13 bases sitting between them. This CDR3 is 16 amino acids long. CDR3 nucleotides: TGCAGTGCTAGAGATCGGGGTTTCGCTAGCACAGATACGCAGTATTTT. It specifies CSARDRGFASTDTQYF.

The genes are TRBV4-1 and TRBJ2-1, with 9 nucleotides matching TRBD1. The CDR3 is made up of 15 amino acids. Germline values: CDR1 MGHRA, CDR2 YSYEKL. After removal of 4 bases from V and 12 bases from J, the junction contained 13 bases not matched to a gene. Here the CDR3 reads CASSPETGQGSRQFF. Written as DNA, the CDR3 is TGCGCCAGCAGCCCCGAGACGGGACAGGGAAGTCGGCAGTTCTTC.

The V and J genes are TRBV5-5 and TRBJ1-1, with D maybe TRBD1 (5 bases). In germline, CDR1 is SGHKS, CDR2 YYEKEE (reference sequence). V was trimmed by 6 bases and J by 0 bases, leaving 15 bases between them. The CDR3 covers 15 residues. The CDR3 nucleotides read TGTGCCAGCAACGACCAAAGGGACCTGAACACTGAAGCTTTCTTT. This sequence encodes CASNDQRDLNTEAFF.

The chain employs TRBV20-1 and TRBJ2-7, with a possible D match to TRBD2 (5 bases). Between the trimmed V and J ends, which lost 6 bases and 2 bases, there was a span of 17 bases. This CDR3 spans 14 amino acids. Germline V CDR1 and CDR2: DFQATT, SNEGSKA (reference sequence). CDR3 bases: TGCAGTGCCACTTCCGGGTTCGGGGCCTACGAGCAGTACTTC. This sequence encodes CSATSGFGAYEQYF.

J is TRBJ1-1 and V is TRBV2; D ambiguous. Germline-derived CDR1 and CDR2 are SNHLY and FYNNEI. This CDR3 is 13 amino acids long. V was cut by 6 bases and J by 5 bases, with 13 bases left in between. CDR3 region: CASRPDLGTEAFF. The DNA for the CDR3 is TGTGCCAGCAGACCGGACCTGGGGACTGAAGCTTTCTTT.

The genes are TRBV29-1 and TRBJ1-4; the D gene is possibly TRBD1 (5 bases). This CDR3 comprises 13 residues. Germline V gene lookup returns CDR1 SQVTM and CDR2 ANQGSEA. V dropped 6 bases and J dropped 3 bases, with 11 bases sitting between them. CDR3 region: CSVGTSPNEKLFF. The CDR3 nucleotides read TGCAGCGTCGGGACCTCGCCTAATGAAAAACTGTTTTTT. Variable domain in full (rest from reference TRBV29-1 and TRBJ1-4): SAVISQKPSRDICQRGTSLTIQCQVDSQVTMMFWYRQQPGQSLTLIATANQGSEATYESGFVIDKFPISRPNLTFSTLTVSNMSPEDSSIYLCSVGTSPNEKLFFGSGTQLSVL.

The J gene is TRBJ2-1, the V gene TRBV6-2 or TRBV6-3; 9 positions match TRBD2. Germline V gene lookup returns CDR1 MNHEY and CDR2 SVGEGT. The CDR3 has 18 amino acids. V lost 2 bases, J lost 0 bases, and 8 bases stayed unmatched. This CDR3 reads CASSYRVAGDPSYNEQFF. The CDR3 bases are TGTGCCAGCAGTTACAGAGTAGCGGGGGACCCCTCCTACAATGAGCAGTTCTTC.

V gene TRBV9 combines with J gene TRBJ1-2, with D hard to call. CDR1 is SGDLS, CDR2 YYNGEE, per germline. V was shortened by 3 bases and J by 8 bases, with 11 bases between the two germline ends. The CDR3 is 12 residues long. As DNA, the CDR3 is TGTGCCAGCAGCGGGTTGGATGCAGGCTACACCTTC. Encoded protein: CASSGLDAGYTF.

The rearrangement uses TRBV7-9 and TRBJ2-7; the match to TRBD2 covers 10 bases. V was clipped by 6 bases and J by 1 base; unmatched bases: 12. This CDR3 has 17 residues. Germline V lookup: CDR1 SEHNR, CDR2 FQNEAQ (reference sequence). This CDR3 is CASSPSGGAGRSYEQYF. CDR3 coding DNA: TGTGCCAGCAGTCCCAGCGGGGGGGCCGGTAGATCCTACGAGCAGTACTTC.

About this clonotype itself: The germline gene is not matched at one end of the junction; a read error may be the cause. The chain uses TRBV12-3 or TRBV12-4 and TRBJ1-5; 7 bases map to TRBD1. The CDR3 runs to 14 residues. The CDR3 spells CASSTRQGNQPQHF. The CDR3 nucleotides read TGTGCCAGCAGTACAAGACAGGGCAACCAGCCCCAGCATTTT.

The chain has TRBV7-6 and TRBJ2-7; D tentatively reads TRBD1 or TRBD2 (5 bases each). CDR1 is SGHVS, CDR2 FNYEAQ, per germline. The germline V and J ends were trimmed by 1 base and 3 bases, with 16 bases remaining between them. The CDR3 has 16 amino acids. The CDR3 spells CASSLVGGRQNYEQYF. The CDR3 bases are TGTGCCAGCAGCTTAGTTGGAGGCAGACAGAACTACGAGCAGTACTTC.

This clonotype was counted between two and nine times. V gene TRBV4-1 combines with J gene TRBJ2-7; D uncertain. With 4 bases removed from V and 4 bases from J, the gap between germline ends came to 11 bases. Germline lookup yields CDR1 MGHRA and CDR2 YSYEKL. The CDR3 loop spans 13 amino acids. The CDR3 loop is CASSLNYEYEQYF. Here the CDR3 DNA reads TGCGCCAGCAGCCTCAATTATGAGTACGAGCAGTACTTC.

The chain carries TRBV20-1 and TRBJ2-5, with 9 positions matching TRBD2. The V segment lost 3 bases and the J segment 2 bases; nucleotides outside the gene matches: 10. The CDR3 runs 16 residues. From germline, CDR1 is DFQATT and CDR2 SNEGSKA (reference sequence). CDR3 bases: TGCAGTGCTAGGGGGCGGGAGGGCCCTCCGCAAGAGACCCAGTACTTC. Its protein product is CSARGREGPPQETQYF.

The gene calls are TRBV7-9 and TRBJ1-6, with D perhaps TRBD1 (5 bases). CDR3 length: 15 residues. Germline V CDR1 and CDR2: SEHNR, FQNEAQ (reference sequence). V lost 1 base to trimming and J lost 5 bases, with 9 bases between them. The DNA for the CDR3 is TGTGCCAGCAGCTTAGGTATACAGGATAATTCACCCCTCCACTTT. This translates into CASSLGIQDNSPLHF.

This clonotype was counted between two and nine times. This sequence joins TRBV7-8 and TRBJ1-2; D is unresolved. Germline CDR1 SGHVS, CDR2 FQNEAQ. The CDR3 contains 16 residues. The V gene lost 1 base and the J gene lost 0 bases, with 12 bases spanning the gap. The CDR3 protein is CASSLGRPPANYGYTF. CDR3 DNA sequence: TGTGCCAGCAGCTTAGGGAGGCCACCAGCTAACTATGGCTACACCTTC.